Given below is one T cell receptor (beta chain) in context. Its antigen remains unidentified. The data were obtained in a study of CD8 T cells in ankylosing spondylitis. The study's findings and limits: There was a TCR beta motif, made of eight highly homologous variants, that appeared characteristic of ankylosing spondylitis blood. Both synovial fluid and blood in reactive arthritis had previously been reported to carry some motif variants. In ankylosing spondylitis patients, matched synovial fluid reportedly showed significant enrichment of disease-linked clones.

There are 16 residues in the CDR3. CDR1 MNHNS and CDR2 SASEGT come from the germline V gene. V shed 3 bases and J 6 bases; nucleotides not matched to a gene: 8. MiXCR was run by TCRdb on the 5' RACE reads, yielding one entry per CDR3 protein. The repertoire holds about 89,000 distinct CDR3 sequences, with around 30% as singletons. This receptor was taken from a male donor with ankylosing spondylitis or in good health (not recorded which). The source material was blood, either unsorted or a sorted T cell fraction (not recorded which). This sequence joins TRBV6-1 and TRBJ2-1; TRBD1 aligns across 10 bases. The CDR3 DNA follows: TGTGCCAGCAGTGAGGTGGGGGGACAGGGGTTCAATGAGCAGTTCTTC. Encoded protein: CASSEVGGQGFNEQFF.